Each of the 21 T cell receptor beta chains below was sequenced from the same sample in a study of CD8+CD57+ T cells in acquired aplastic anemia. Template material for TCR beta VDJ and CDR3 profiling consisted of genomic DNA. TCRdb re-called the reads through MiXCR, storing one row per CDR3 protein. Among a few hundred thousand distinct CDR3 sequences listed, 45% to 65% were seen once. What was sequenced was sorted CD4+, CD8+, or CD8+CD57+ T cells (not recorded which) from PBMCs. Source of these receptors: a human donor with severe aplastic anemia or a healthy control (not recorded which).

The chain joins TRBV19 to TRBJ2-7; D might be TRBD1 (5 bases). Germline V gene data show CDR1 as LNHDA and CDR2 as SQIVND (reference sequence). V dropped 3 bases and J dropped 3 bases, with 9 bases sitting between them. The length of the CDR3 is 13 residues. The CDR3 spells CASSIRQGYEQYF. Written as DNA, the CDR3 is TGTGCCAGTAGTATTCGTCAGGGCTACGAGCAGTACTTC.

The chain carries TRBV5-1 and TRBJ1-6, with 8 bases identical to TRBD1. This CDR3 has 15 amino acids. Germline V gives CDR1 SGHRS, CDR2 YFSETQ. Trimming cost V 5 bases and J 7 bases; bases outside gene matches: 8. The CDR3 loop reads CASRETGAGNSPLHF. The CDR3 nucleotides read TGCGCCAGCAGAGAGACAGGGGCTGGGAATTCACCCCTCCACTTT. Supplemented by reference TRBV5-1 and TRBJ1-6, the full variable domain reads KAGVTQTPRYLIKTRGQQVTLSCSPISGHRSVSWYQQTPGQGLQFLFEYFSETQRNKGNFPGRFSGRQFSNSRSEMNVSTLELGDSALYLCASRETGAGNSPLHFGNGTRLTVT.

This clonotype was picked up a small number of times. This chain joins TRBV20-1 and TRBJ2-7, with 8 bases lining up with TRBD1. The germline V gene encodes CDR1 DFQATT and CDR2 SNEGSKA (reference sequence). This CDR3 spans 15 amino acids. V lost 0 bases, J lost 1 base, and 5 bases stayed unmatched. CDR3 nucleotide sequence: TGCAGTGCTAGAGATTTTCGGACAGGGTCCTACGAGCAGTACTTC. Protein product: CSARDFRTGSYEQYF.

This chain uses TRBV29-1 with TRBJ2-7, with a possible D match to TRBD2 (5 bases). Trimming shortened V by 4 bases and J by 3 bases, and 13 bases separated the two germline ends. The CDR3 totals 13 residues. The germline V gene encodes CDR1 SQVTM and CDR2 ANQGSEA. The CDR3 here is CSVAWTGNYEQYF. CDR3 DNA sequence: TGCAGCGTTGCCTGGACGGGGAACTACGAGCAGTACTTC.

V gene TRBV2 combines with J gene TRBJ2-1, with 12 bases lining up with TRBD1. From germline, CDR1 is SNHLY and CDR2 FYNNEI. J lost 15 bases, V lost 4 bases, and 7 bases had no gene match. CDR3 length equals 13 residues. In DNA form, the CDR3 reads TGTGCCAGCAGTGCCGGGACAGGGGGCGCGGGGTTCTTC. Translated: CASSAGTGGAGFF.

Many counts were recorded for this clonotype. The chain uses TRBV6-6 and TRBJ1-5, with 9 bases fitting TRBD1. This CDR3 has 15 residues. In germline, CDR1 is MNHNY, CDR2 SVGAGI (reference sequence). V shed 6 bases, J shed 6 bases, and the junction held 9 bases outside the gene matches. CDR3 nucleotide sequence: TGTGCCAGCAGACCCGGACAGGGGATTGGTCAGCCCCAGCATTTT. Protein product: CASRPGQGIGQPQHF.

The V call is TRBV14, the J call TRBJ2-7; no clear D gene. There are 14 residues in the CDR3. Trimming left V 1 base short and J 0 bases short, with 7 bases between. The V gene's germline CDR1 is SGHDN and CDR2 FVKESK. The chain's CDR3 is CASSQGRSSYEQYF. For the CDR3, the DNA is TGTGCCAGCAGCCAAGGTAGGAGCTCCTACGAGCAGTACTTC.

This clonotype has at least ten counts. V usage is TRBV4-2 and J usage is TRBJ2-2, with D possibly being TRBD2 (6 bases). The CDR3 runs 14 residues. The V gene's germline CDR1 is LGHNA and CDR2 YNFKEQ. V was trimmed by 0 bases and J by 4 bases, leaving 6 bases between them. CDR3 bases: TGTGCCAGCAGCCAAGACGGGGGCACCGGGGAGCTGTTTTTT. Protein product: CASSQDGGTGELFF.

This clonotype came up a few times. The chain has TRBV19 and TRBJ2-1, with 9 positions matching TRBD1. Germline CDR1 LNHDA, CDR2 SQIVND (reference sequence). The CDR3 is 15 amino acids. V was pared by 1 base and J by 8 bases, with 6 bases of the junction left unmatched. The DNA of the CDR3 is TGTGCCAGTAGTATAGGGACAGGGGAATGGGATGAGCAGTTCTTC. This encodes CASSIGTGEWDEQFF.

This clonotype was observed a handful of times. V and J are TRBV15 and TRBJ2-5; weak D call: TRBD1 (5 bases). The CDR3 runs to 14 residues. The germline V gene encodes CDR1 LNHNV and CDR2 YYDKDF (reference sequence). Trimming shortened V by 5 bases and J by 5 bases, and 15 bases separated the two germline ends. CDR3 in amino acids: CATSSRKGRETQYF. The CDR3 DNA reads TGTGCCACCAGCTCAAGAAAGGGGCGGGAGACCCAGTACTTC. The full variable domain, in which reference TRBV15 and TRBJ2-5 provide the parts outside the CDR3, is DAMVIQNPRYQVTQFGKPVTLSCSQTLNHNVMYWYQQKSSQAPKLLFHYYDKDFNNEADTPDNFQSRRPNTSFCFLDIRSPGLGDTAMYLCATSSRKGRETQYFGPGTRLLVL.

The table lists this clonotype with many counts. The chain uses TRBV20-1 and TRBJ2-4, with D possibly TRBD2 on 7 matching bases. CDR3 length: 15 residues. The V gene's germline CDR1 is DFQATT and CDR2 SNEGSKA (reference sequence). Deletions cut 0 bases from V and 4 bases from J, with 13 bases between. The CDR3 reads CSARDEGGAKNIQYF. The CDR3, as DNA: TGCAGTGCTAGAGATGAAGGGGGGGCTAAAAACATTCAGTACTTC.

The chain recombines TRBV7-9 with TRBJ2-3, with TRBD2 as a possible D gene (6 bases). Germline V gene lookup returns CDR1 SEHNR and CDR2 FQNEAQ (reference sequence). The CDR3 extends over 16 amino acids. V gave up 5 bases and J gave up 3 bases, with 18 bases separating them. The CDR3 loop is CASSLVAGFSTDTQYF. The CDR3 DNA reads as TGTGCCAGCAGCCTCGTTGCGGGGTTCTCGACAGATACGCAGTATTTT. The whole variable domain, remainder taken from reference TRBV7-9 and TRBJ2-3, is DTGVSQNPRHKITKRGQNVTFRCDPISEHNRLYWYRQTLGQGPEFLTYFQNEAQLEKSRLLSDRFSAERPKGSFSTLEIQRTEQGDSAMYLCASSLVAGFSTDTQYFGPGTRLTVL.

Concerning this clonotype: At one end the junction does not follow the germline gene, possibly because of a read error. The CDR3 here is CASSLIQGGNTEALF. The CDR3 DNA sequence: TGCGCCAGCAGCTTAATTCAGGGGGGGAACACTGAAGCTCTCTTT. This sequence joins TRBV5-1 and TRBJ1-1; TRBD1 aligns across 7 bases. This CDR3 region has 15 residues. Germline V lookup: CDR1 SGHRS, CDR2 YFSETQ.

Many counts were recorded for this clonotype. The chain is built from TRBV6-5 and TRBJ1-2, with 8 bases fitting TRBD1. Germline CDR1 reads MNHEY; CDR2 reads SVGAGI. V was pared by 5 bases and J by 7 bases, with 9 bases of the junction left unmatched. The CDR3 spans 14 residues. This chain's CDR3 is CASSTGGGPGGYTF. The DNA for the CDR3 is TGTGCCAGCAGTACAGGGGGTGGTCCGGGTGGCTACACCTTC.

This clonotype was detected only once. The chain employs TRBV10-3 and TRBJ2-3; TRBD2 matches 12 bases. Germline values: CDR1 ENHRY, CDR2 SYGVKD. J gave up 4 bases and V 10 bases, and 9 bases lay outside the gene matches. This CDR3 contains 15 residues. The CDR3 DNA follows: TGTGCCACTTCGGCTAGCGGGAGGGCCGCAGATACGCAGTATTTT. Encoded protein: CATSASGRAADTQYF.

The chain is built from TRBV6-1 and TRBJ2-7; 8 bases map to TRBD2. The CDR3 is made up of 16 amino acids. Germline lookup yields CDR1 MNHNS and CDR2 SASEGT. Trimming cost V 5 bases and J 4 bases; bases outside gene matches: 13. This chain's CDR3 is CASSIIGTSLSYEQYF. The CDR3 DNA sequence: TGTGCCAGCAGTATAATCGGGACTAGTCTAAGTTACGAGCAGTACTTC.

The chain has TRBV2 and TRBJ2-7, with TRBD1 matching 7 bases. CDR1 is SNHLY, CDR2 FYNNEI, per germline. With V trimmed by 6 bases and J by 2 bases, 7 bases remained unmatched. The CDR3 has 14 amino acids. CDR3 coding DNA: TGTGCCAGCAGCTACTGGGACAGTACCTACGAGCAGTACTTC. Translating it yields CASSYWDSTYEQYF. The full variable domain, its missing parts supplied by reference TRBV2 and TRBJ2-7, is EPEVTQTPSHQVTQMGQEVILRCVPISNHLYFYWYRQILGQKVEFLVSFYNNEISEKSEIFDDQFSVERPDGSNFTLKIRSTKLEDSAMYFCASSYWDSTYEQYFGPGTRLTVT.

The rearrangement joins TRBV27 to TRBJ2-1, with 7 bases fitting TRBD2. Germline CDR1 is MNHEY and CDR2 is SMNVEV (reference sequence). The V segment lost 7 bases and the J segment 5 bases; nucleotides outside the gene matches: 11. CDR3 length equals 15 residues. The CDR3 sequence is CASTPRASGHNEQFF. CDR3 nucleotides: TGTGCCAGCACCCCAAGGGCTAGCGGTCACAATGAGCAGTTCTTC.

This clonotype was counted at least ten times. The chain carries TRBV9 and TRBJ1-3; tentatively, D is TRBD1 (6 bases). With 0 bases removed from V and 5 bases from J, the gap between germline ends came to 12 bases. Germline CDR1 is SGDLS and CDR2 is YYNGEE. The length of the CDR3 is 15 residues. This CDR3 is CASSVAGGLRNTIYF. DNA of the CDR3: TGTGCCAGCAGCGTAGCGGGGGGCCTTAGAAACACCATATATTTT.

The chain is built from TRBV6-5 and TRBJ2-7, with 14 bases lining up with TRBD2. The junction had 6 bases not matched to a gene; V was cut back by 6 bases and J by 2 bases. This CDR3 spans 16 amino acids. CDR1 is MNHEY and CDR2 is SVGAGI in the germline V gene. The CDR3 coding sequence is TGTGCCAGCAGCGCCAGACTAGCGGGGGGGCCCTACGAGCAGTACTTC. Protein product: CASSARLAGGPYEQYF.

The V call is TRBV7-2, the J call TRBJ2-7; D possibly matches TRBD1 or TRBD2 (5 bases each). V was shortened by 6 bases and J by 0 bases, with 15 bases between the two germline ends. Germline V gene sequence: CDR1 SGHTA, CDR2 FQGNSA. The CDR3 is made up of 15 amino acids. The CDR3 DNA follows: TGTGCCAGCAGATTTCGAGTCGGGGCCTCCTACGAGCAGTACTTC. This sequence encodes CASRFRVGASYEQYF.